The rows below give T cell receptor beta chains drawn from one sample of a study of T cell repertoires in cytomegalovirus infection. TCRdb re-called the reads with MiXCR, one entry per CDR3 protein. The sample comprises around 170,000 distinct CDR3 sequences, 14% of which are singletons, and approximately 30% rests with the top ten. The sample consisted of PBMCs. These receptors came from a human donor in good health (CMV status not recorded). Some clones in this sample may be carry-over from other donors' samples. CDR3s include the opening cysteine and the closing phenylalanine or tryptophan. The order of the fields is D gene, clone size, V gene, J gene, CDR3 DNA, CDR3 protein. D genes are given only for firm matches. Size is stated for part of the rows, as once, few or many counts, or as a class when the clone is expanded.

d_gene: TRBD1; abundance: many; v_gene: TRBV6-1; j_gene: TRBJ1-4; CDR3nt: TGTGCCAGCAGGAAGGGGGCTGTAGGTGAAAAACTGTTTTTT; CDR3aa: CASRKGAVGEKLFF
d_gene: NA; abundance: many; v_gene: TRBV7-2; j_gene: TRBJ1-6; CDR3nt: TGTGCCAGCAGCTGGCACCGGGACGGAAGCTCCTATAATTCACCCCTCCACTTT; CDR3aa: CASSWHRDGSSYNSPLHF
d_gene: NA; abundance: NA; v_gene: TRBV6-5; j_gene: TRBJ1-3; CDR3nt: TGTGCCAGCAGTCCGGATCAGGCCGATGGAAACACCATATATTTT; CDR3aa: CASSPDQADGNTIYF
d_gene: NA; abundance: many; v_gene: TRBV28; j_gene: TRBJ1-1; CDR3nt: TGTGCCAGCAGATATACTCCGCCCTTGAACACTGAAGCTTTCTTT; CDR3aa: CASRYTPPLNTEAFF
d_gene: TRBD1; abundance: few; v_gene: TRBV5-5; j_gene: TRBJ1-5; CDR3nt: TGTGCCAGCAGCGCGGGGACAGGGGCTTCGAGCAATCAGCCCCAGCATTTT; CDR3aa: CASSAGTGASSNQPQHF
d_gene: NA; abundance: NA; v_gene: TRBV14; j_gene: TRBJ2-7; CDR3nt: TGTGCCAGCAGCACTACGATAGAGGGGGGAAGAGTCGGCTACGAGCAGTACTTC; CDR3aa: CASSTTIEGGRVGYEQYF
d_gene: NA; abundance: many; v_gene: TRBV9; j_gene: TRBJ1-3; CDR3nt: TGTGCCAGCAGCGTAGGCCCACCACGAGTCGACGGGCAAAATTTTCTCTCTGGAAACACCATATATTTT; CDR3aa: CASSVGPPRVDGQNFLSGNTIYF
d_gene: TRBD1; abundance: many; v_gene: TRBV19; j_gene: TRBJ1-1; CDR3nt: TGTGCCAGTAGTATAGCGCTCCCGAGACAGGGTCATGGGACTGAAGCTTTCTTT; CDR3aa: CASSIALPRQGHGTEAFF
d_gene: NA; abundance: NA; v_gene: TRBV6-2/TRBV6-3; j_gene: TRBJ2-1; CDR3nt: TGTGCCAGCAGTTACCCCACAGGGATCAGACTCAATGAGCAGTTCTTC; CDR3aa: CASSYPTGIRLNEQFF
d_gene: NA; abundance: many; v_gene: TRBV7-8; j_gene: TRBJ1-1; CDR3nt: TGTGCCAGCAGCTTAGCGTCGGCGGGAAACACTGAAGCTTTCTTT; CDR3aa: CASSLASAGNTEAFF
d_gene: NA; abundance: many; v_gene: TRBV7-3; j_gene: TRBJ2-1; CDR3nt: TGTGCCAGCAGCTTAAACAGGGCTTCCTACAATGAGCAGTTCTTC; CDR3aa: CASSLNRASYNEQFF
d_gene: NA; abundance: many; v_gene: TRBV7-3; j_gene: TRBJ2-3; CDR3nt: TGTGCCAGCAGCTTAATTGGGCGAGGCACAGATACGCAGTATTTT; CDR3aa: CASSLIGRGTDTQYF
d_gene: NA; abundance: many; v_gene: TRBV7-3; j_gene: TRBJ2-2; CDR3nt: TGTGCCAGCAGCCCCCGCAGGCCCGGTGGCACCGGGGAGCTGTTTTTT; CDR3aa: CASSPRRPGGTGELFF
d_gene: TRBD1; abundance: few; v_gene: TRBV28; j_gene: TRBJ1-1; CDR3nt: TGTGCCAGCAGACGGAGGGACAGCCGCACTGAAGCTTTCTTT; CDR3aa: CASRRRDSRTEAFF
d_gene: NA; abundance: many; v_gene: TRBV10-3; j_gene: TRBJ1-1; CDR3nt: TGTGCCATCAGTGCAGCCAGGGTAGCGGGGAACACTGAAGCTTTCTTT; CDR3aa: CAISAARVAGNTEAFF
d_gene: NA; abundance: few; v_gene: TRBV13; j_gene: TRBJ2-7; CDR3nt: TGTGCCAGCAGCTTAGGGCGTACTGGGCACTACGAGCAGTACTTC; CDR3aa: CASSLGRTGHYEQYF
d_gene: TRBD1; abundance: NA; v_gene: TRBV27; j_gene: TRBJ2-5; CDR3nt: TGTGCCAGCAGATCCCGAGCCGAGGGGGCGGCCCAGTACTTC; CDR3aa: CASRSRAEGAAQYF
d_gene: NA; abundance: many; v_gene: TRBV7-2; j_gene: TRBJ1-1; CDR3nt: TGTGCCAGCAGCTTACGTGCGAGTGAAGCTTTCTTT; CDR3aa: CASSLRASEAFF
d_gene: NA; abundance: many; v_gene: TRBV7-8; j_gene: TRBJ2-7; CDR3nt: TGTGCCAGCAGCATAAGGATGGTATTCGAGCAGTACTTC; CDR3aa: CASSIRMVFEQYF
d_gene: NA; abundance: NA; v_gene: TRBV25-1; j_gene: TRBJ2-6; CDR3nt: TGTGCCAGCGAGGGATTATTCGGGGCCAACGTCCTGACTTTC; CDR3aa: CASEGLFGANVLTF
d_gene: NA; abundance: many; v_gene: TRBV6-1; j_gene: TRBJ2-3; CDR3nt: TGTGCCAGCAGAGTTTGGCGAAGAGGAGATACGCAGTATTTT; CDR3aa: CASRVWRRGDTQYF
d_gene: NA; abundance: few; v_gene: TRBV20-1; j_gene: TRBJ2-3; CDR3nt: TGCAGTGCTAGAGGGGACCTCACAGATACGCAGTATTTT; CDR3aa: CSARGDLTDTQYF
d_gene: NA; abundance: many; v_gene: TRBV19; j_gene: TRBJ1-1; CDR3nt: TGTGCCAGTAGTATGTACGGAATCGGGACTGAAGCTTTCTTT; CDR3aa: CASSMYGIGTEAFF
d_gene: NA; abundance: many; v_gene: TRBV7-8; j_gene: TRBJ1-2; CDR3nt: TGTGCCAGCAGCCCAAACCCCGGGACCAAGCTCGATCGGGGCTACACCTTC; CDR3aa: CASSPNPGTKLDRGYTF
d_gene: TRBD2; abundance: many; v_gene: TRBV7-8; j_gene: TRBJ2-1; CDR3nt: TGTGCCAGCAGCACTACTAGCGGGAGGTACGATGAGCAGTTCTTC; CDR3aa: CASSTTSGRYDEQFF
d_gene: TRBD2; abundance: many; v_gene: TRBV7-2; j_gene: TRBJ2-7; CDR3nt: TGTGCCAGCAGCCTAGACCGGACTAGCGGGAGGTACGAGCAGTACTTC; CDR3aa: CASSLDRTSGRYEQYF
d_gene: NA; abundance: many; v_gene: TRBV10-3; j_gene: TRBJ2-2; CDR3nt: TGTGCCATCAAAAGGAGGGCCGGTACCGGGGAGCTGTTTTTT; CDR3aa: CAIKRRAGTGELFF
d_gene: NA; abundance: few; v_gene: TRBV19; j_gene: TRBJ2-3; CDR3nt: TGTGCCAGTAGGTCGGTGGCAGATACGCAGTATTTT; CDR3aa: CASRSVADTQYF
d_gene: NA; abundance: few; v_gene: TRBV6-2/TRBV6-3; j_gene: TRBJ2-3; CDR3nt: TGTGCCAGCAAATACACAGATACGCAGTATTTT; CDR3aa: CASKYTDTQYF
d_gene: NA; abundance: NA; v_gene: TRBV23-1; j_gene: TRBJ1-5; CDR3nt: TGCGCCAGCAAACAGGGTGAAGATCAGCCCCAGCATTTT; CDR3aa: CASKQGEDQPQHF
d_gene: TRBD1; abundance: many; v_gene: TRBV12-3/TRBV12-4; j_gene: TRBJ1-1; CDR3nt: TGTGCCAGCAGACGGGGACAGGGGTGGACTGAAGCTTTCTTT; CDR3aa: CASRRGQGWTEAFF
d_gene: NA; abundance: NA; v_gene: TRBV7-8; j_gene: TRBJ2-1; CDR3nt: TGTGCCAGCAGCCCCCGGGCGGGGTTCAATGAGCAGTTCTTC; CDR3aa: CASSPRAGFNEQFF
d_gene: TRBD2; abundance: many; v_gene: TRBV6-5; j_gene: TRBJ2-1; CDR3nt: TGTGCCAGCAGTTACTCCCCCGGGACTAGCTCGGTTGAGCAGTTCTTC; CDR3aa: CASSYSPGTSSVEQFF
d_gene: NA; abundance: NA; v_gene: TRBV5-4; j_gene: TRBJ2-7; CDR3nt: TGTGCCAGCAGCTTGGATCCCCTAGGTGTGGACGAGCAGTACTTC; CDR3aa: CASSLDPLGVDEQYF
d_gene: TRBD1; abundance: NA; v_gene: TRBV9; j_gene: TRBJ2-5; CDR3nt: TGTGCCAGCAGCGTCCGGGACAGGGGGCCGGGGGAGACCCAGTACTTC; CDR3aa: CASSVRDRGPGETQYF
d_gene: TRBD1; abundance: NA; v_gene: TRBV28; j_gene: TRBJ2-5; CDR3nt: TGTGCCAGCAGTCTACAGGGGCCAGAGACCCAGTACTTC; CDR3aa: CASSLQGPETQYF
d_gene: NA; abundance: NA; v_gene: TRBV10-3; j_gene: TRBJ1-1; CDR3nt: TGTGCCATCAGTGACAGGGGTATGAACACTGAAGCTTTCTTT; CDR3aa: CAISDRGMNTEAFF
d_gene: NA; abundance: NA; v_gene: TRBV2; j_gene: TRBJ2-7; CDR3nt: TGTGCCAGCAGTTCCAACAGGGCCTCTCTCGAGCAGTACTTC; CDR3aa: CASSSNRASLEQYF
d_gene: TRBD1; abundance: NA; v_gene: TRBV14; j_gene: TRBJ2-7; CDR3nt: TGTGCCAGCAGACTGACAGGGCGCTACGAGCAGTACTTC; CDR3aa: CASRLTGRYEQYF
d_gene: NA; abundance: NA; v_gene: TRBV7-3; j_gene: TRBJ2-3; CDR3nt: TGTGCCAGCAGCTCGGGAACAGCGGATACGCAGTATTTT; CDR3aa: CASSSGTADTQYF
d_gene: NA; abundance: NA; v_gene: TRBV7-9; j_gene: TRBJ1-2; CDR3nt: TGTGCCAGCAGCTTAGACGAGAATGTGGGTTCCTATGGCTACACCTTC; CDR3aa: CASSLDENVGSYGYTF
d_gene: TRBD2; abundance: NA; v_gene: TRBV10-3; j_gene: TRBJ2-7; CDR3nt: TGTGCCATCAGTGAACCCGTTACTAGCGGGGGCGAGCAGTACTTC; CDR3aa: CAISEPVTSGGEQYF
d_gene: NA; abundance: NA; v_gene: TRBV14; j_gene: TRBJ2-1; CDR3nt: TGTGCCAGCAGTCGGGACCTGTACAATGAGCAGTTCTTC; CDR3aa: CASSRDLYNEQFF
d_gene: TRBD1; abundance: many; v_gene: TRBV11-2; j_gene: TRBJ1-4; CDR3nt: TGTGCCAGCAGCCGATACACAGGGGCGAATAATGAAAAACTGTTTTTT; CDR3aa: CASSRYTGANNEKLFF
d_gene: TRBD2; abundance: NA; v_gene: TRBV29-1; j_gene: TRBJ2-2; CDR3nt: TGCAGCGTCGGGATGACTAGCAGCACCGGGGAGCTGTTTTTT; CDR3aa: CSVGMTSSTGELFF
d_gene: TRBD1; abundance: many; v_gene: TRBV7-8; j_gene: TRBJ1-2; CDR3nt: TGTGCCAGCAGCCAAGGGGGACAGCGATTAACTGGTGGCTACACCTTC; CDR3aa: CASSQGGQRLTGGYTF
d_gene: NA; abundance: many; v_gene: TRBV20-1; j_gene: TRBJ1-2; CDR3nt: TGCAGTGCTAGAGACGAGGGGTATGGCTACACCTTC; CDR3aa: CSARDEGYGYTF
d_gene: NA; abundance: NA; v_gene: TRBV5-4; j_gene: TRBJ1-4; CDR3nt: TGTGCCAGCAGCTCCTTCGTAGGGGAAAAACTGTTTTTT; CDR3aa: CASSSFVGEKLFF
d_gene: NA; abundance: many; v_gene: TRBV7-9; j_gene: TRBJ2-5; CDR3nt: TGTGCCAGCAGCTTCCCCGAGGGACGAGAGACCCAGTACTTC; CDR3aa: CASSFPEGRETQYF
d_gene: TRBD2; abundance: few; v_gene: TRBV28; j_gene: TRBJ2-1; CDR3nt: TGTGCCAGCAGAACCCCGGGACTAGCGGGACATGAGCAGTTCTTC; CDR3aa: CASRTPGLAGHEQFF
d_gene: TRBD2; abundance: many; v_gene: TRBV12-3/TRBV12-4; j_gene: TRBJ2-3; CDR3nt: TGTGCCAGCAGCTTCGGACTAGCGGGAGGAAGGGATACGCAGTATTTT; CDR3aa: CASSFGLAGGRDTQYF
d_gene: NA; abundance: NA; v_gene: TRBV29-1; j_gene: TRBJ1-5; CDR3nt: TGCAGCGTTGATATGGGTAGCAATCAGCCCCAGCATTTT; CDR3aa: CSVDMGSNQPQHF
d_gene: NA; abundance: NA; v_gene: TRBV15; j_gene: TRBJ1-5; CDR3nt: TGTGCCACCAGCAGAACGTCAAGTAGCAATCAGCCCCAGCATTTT; CDR3aa: CATSRTSSSNQPQHF
d_gene: NA; abundance: NA; v_gene: TRBV29-1; j_gene: TRBJ2-2; CDR3nt: TGCAGCGTGAGATATGGGGGAACCGGGGAGCTGTTTTTT; CDR3aa: CSVRYGGTGELFF
d_gene: NA; abundance: few; v_gene: TRBV29-1; j_gene: TRBJ2-1; CDR3nt: TGCAGCGATTCACAGGGAGGAGGGACTAACAATGAGCAGTTCTTC; CDR3aa: CSDSQGGGTNNEQFF
d_gene: NA; abundance: few; v_gene: TRBV6-6; j_gene: TRBJ1-5; CDR3nt: TGTGCCAGCAGTTTCCGGGACGGTAGCAATCAGCCCCAGCATTTT; CDR3aa: CASSFRDGSNQPQHF
d_gene: TRBD1; abundance: many; v_gene: TRBV7-2; j_gene: TRBJ2-4; CDR3nt: TGTGCCAGCAGCTTAGAAGATCTGGGACAGGAGACCAAAAACATTCAGTACTTC; CDR3aa: CASSLEDLGQETKNIQYF
d_gene: TRBD2; abundance: NA; v_gene: TRBV6-6; j_gene: TRBJ2-1; CDR3nt: TGTGCCAGCAGTCTCCACTCCGGGACTAGCCCCTACAATGAGCAGTTCTTC; CDR3aa: CASSLHSGTSPYNEQFF
d_gene: NA; abundance: NA; v_gene: TRBV20-1; j_gene: TRBJ1-6; CDR3nt: TGCAGTGCTGGTGAACAGAATTATAATTCACCCCTCCACTTT; CDR3aa: CSAGEQNYNSPLHF
d_gene: TRBD2; abundance: few; v_gene: TRBV27; j_gene: TRBJ2-3; CDR3nt: TGTGCCAGCAGTTTGGCGACTAGCGGGAGGGCCGAGACAGATACGCAGTATTTT; CDR3aa: CASSLATSGRAETDTQYF